Listed below are T cell receptor beta chains from one sample, sequenced in a study of T cell responses to AZD1222 COVID-19 vaccine. Assay used: immunoSEQ multiplex PCR; TCRdb lists only in-frame clones, some missing. The sample holds some 130,000 clones, 91% seen once. The sample in question was peripheral blood, obtained on day 0 of AZD1222 vaccination. These receptors were taken from an adult in good health. Each CDR3 is given without its conserved first and last residue. Rows may omit the clone size; those that give it use once, few, many or a size class.

clone size	J gene	V gene	CDR3 protein
NA	TRBJ2-5	TRBV7-2	ASSLGEWQETQY
NA	TRBJ2-5	TRBV12-3/TRBV12-4	ASSSVRETQY
NA	TRBJ1-5	TRBV9	ASSVEGEGNQPQH
NA	TRBJ1-4	TRBV18	ASSMWVANEKLF
few	TRBJ2-7	TRBV18	ASSPGYEQY
NA	TRBJ1-5	TRBV5-5	ASSPEGVLGQPQH
NA	TRBJ1-2	TRBV6-5	ASSDYWGQGGYT
NA	TRBJ1-1	TRBV19	ASSPHPQGNTEAF
NA	TRBJ1-1	TRBV10-3	AIRGQGNTEAF
NA	TRBJ1-1	TRBV3-1/TRBV3-2	ASSQPGFGTEAF
NA	TRBJ2-3	TRBV4-3	ASSQAGTPSTDTQY
NA	TRBJ2-1	TRBV30	AWNSGDSYNEQF
NA	TRBJ1-2	TRBV6-2/TRBV6-3	ASSRPRFRDRGGHGYT
NA	TRBJ1-2	TRBV6-6	ASSYAGSLNYGYT
few	TRBJ1-1	TRBV10-1	ASSDEGTEAF
NA	TRBJ2-7	TRBV12-3/TRBV12-4	ASSLADLYEQY
NA	TRBJ2-5	TRBV2	ASSEYLIQVETQY
NA	TRBJ2-1	TRBV27	ASPLGGGAYNEQF
NA	TRBJ2-5	TRBV7-2	ASSPRTAVETQY